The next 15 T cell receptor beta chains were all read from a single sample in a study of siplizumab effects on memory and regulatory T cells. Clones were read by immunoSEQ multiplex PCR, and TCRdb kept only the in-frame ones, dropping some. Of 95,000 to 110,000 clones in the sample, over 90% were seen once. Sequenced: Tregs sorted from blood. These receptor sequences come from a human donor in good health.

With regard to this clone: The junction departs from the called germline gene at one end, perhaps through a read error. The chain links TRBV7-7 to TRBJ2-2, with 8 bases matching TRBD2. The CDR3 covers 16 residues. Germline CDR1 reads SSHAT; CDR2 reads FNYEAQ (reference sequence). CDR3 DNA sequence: TGTGCTAGCAGCTCCCGACTAGCGCCGTCAACCGGGGAGCTGTTTTTT. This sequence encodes CASSSRLAPSTGELFF.

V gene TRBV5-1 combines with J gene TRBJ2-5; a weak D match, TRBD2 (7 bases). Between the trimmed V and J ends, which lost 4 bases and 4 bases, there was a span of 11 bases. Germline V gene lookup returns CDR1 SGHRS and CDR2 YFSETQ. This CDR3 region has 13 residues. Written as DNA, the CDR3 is TGCGCCAGCAGCGTGGGGGGGCTAGAGACCCAGTACTTC. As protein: CASSVGGLETQYF.

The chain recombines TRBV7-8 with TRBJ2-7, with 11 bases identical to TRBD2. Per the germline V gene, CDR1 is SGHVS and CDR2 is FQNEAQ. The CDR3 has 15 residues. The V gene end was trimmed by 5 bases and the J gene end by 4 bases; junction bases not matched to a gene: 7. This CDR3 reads CASSPRLAGKYEQYF. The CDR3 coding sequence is TGTGCCAGCAGCCCCCGACTAGCGGGAAAGTACGAGCAGTACTTC.

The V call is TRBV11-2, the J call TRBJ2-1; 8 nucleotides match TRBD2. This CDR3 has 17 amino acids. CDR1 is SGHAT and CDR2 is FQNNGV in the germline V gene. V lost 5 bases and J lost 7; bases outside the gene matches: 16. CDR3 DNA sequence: TGTGCCAGCAGCCTCAGCCTACCGGGACTAGTGAGGAATGAGCAGTTCTTC. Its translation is CASSLSLPGLVRNEQFF.

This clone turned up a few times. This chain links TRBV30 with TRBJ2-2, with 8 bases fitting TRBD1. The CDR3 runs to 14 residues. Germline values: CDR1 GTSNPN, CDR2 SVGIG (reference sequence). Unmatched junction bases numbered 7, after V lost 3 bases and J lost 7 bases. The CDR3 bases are TGTGCCTGGAGAGACAGGGGAAGGTTCGGGGAGCTGTTTTTT. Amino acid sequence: CAWRDRGRFGELFF.

The CDR3 DNA is TGTGCCAGCAGCTCTACCGGAAACATTCAGTACTTC. As protein: CASSSTGNIQYF. This sequence joins TRBV7-9 and TRBJ2-4, with unresolved D. Germline V gene sequence: CDR1 SEHNR, CDR2 FQNEAQ (reference sequence). V was shortened by 4 bases and J by 6 bases, with 7 bases between the two germline ends. The CDR3 loop spans 12 amino acids.

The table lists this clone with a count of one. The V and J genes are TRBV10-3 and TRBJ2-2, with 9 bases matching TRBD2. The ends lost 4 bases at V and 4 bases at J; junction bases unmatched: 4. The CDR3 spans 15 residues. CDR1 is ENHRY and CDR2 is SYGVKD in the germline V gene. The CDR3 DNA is TGTGCCATCAGTGCGGCTAGCGGGGCCACCGGGGAGCTGTTTTTT. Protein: CAISAASGATGELFF.

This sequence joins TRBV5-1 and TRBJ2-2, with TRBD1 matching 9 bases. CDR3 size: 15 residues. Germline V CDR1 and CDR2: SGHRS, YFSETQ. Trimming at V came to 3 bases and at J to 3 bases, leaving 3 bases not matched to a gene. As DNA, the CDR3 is TGCGCCAGCAGCTCACGGACAGGGGACACCGGGGAGCTGTTTTTT. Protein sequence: CASSSRTGDTGELFF.

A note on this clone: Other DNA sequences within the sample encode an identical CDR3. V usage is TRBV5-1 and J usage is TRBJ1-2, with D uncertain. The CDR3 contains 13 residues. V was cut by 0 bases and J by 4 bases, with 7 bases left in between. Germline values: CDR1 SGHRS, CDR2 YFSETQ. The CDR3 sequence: CASSLEGGYGYTF. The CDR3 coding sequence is TGCGCCAGCAGCTTGGAGGGCGGCTATGGCTACACCTTC.

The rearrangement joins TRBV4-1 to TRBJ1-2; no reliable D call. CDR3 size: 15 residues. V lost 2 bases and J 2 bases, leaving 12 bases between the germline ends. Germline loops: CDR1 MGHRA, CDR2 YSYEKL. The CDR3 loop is CASSQRTDPNYGYTF. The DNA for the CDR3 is TGCGCCAGCAGCCAACGGACGGACCCAAACTATGGCTACACCTTC.

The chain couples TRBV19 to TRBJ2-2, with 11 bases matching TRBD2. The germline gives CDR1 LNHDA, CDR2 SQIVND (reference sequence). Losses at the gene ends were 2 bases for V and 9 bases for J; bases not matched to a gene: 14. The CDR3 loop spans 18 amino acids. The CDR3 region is CASSIPSLRLAGQRELFF. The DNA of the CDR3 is TGTGCCAGTAGTATACCCTCTCTCCGACTAGCGGGACAGAGGGAGCTGTTTTTT.

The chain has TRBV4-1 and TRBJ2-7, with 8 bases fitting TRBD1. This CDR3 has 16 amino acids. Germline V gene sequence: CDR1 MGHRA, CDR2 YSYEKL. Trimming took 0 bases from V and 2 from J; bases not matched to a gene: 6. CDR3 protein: CASSQDPNRGTYEQYF. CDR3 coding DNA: TGCGCCAGCAGCCAAGATCCCAACAGGGGGACCTACGAGCAGTACTTC.

The CDR3 DNA is TGTGCCATCAGTGTAATCCGGGACAGGGCCCAAGAGACCCAGTACTTC. Translating gives CAISVIRDRAQETQYF. V and J are TRBV10-3 and TRBJ2-5; 9 positions agree with TRBD1. The CDR3 spans 16 residues. The J segment lost 1 base and the V segment lost 4 bases, leaving 7 bases of the junction unmatched. The V gene's germline CDR1 is ENHRY and CDR2 SYGVKD.

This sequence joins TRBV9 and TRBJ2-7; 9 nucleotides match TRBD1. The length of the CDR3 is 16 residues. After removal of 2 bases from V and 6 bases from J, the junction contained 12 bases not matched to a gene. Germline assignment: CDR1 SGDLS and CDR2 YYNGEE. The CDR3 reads CASSVSPGTGKGEQYF. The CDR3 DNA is TGTGCCAGCAGCGTGTCACCCGGGACAGGGAAGGGCGAGCAGTACTTC.

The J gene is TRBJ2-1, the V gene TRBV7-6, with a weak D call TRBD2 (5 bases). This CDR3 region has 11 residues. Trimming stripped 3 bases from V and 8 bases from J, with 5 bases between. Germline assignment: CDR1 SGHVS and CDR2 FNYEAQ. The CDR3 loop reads CASSFSDEQFF. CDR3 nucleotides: TGTGCCAGCAGCTTTAGCGATGAGCAGTTCTTC.